What follows are 29 T cell receptor beta chains derived from one specimen sequenced in a study of blood T cell repertoires in COVID-19. Clones were sequenced by immunoSEQ multiplex PCR, and TCRdb holds only the in-frame ones, with some missing. The sample includes approximately 130,000 clones, about four fifths of them seen just once. Source material: PBMCs or T cells enriched from blood (not recorded which). These receptors came from a young man who had recovered from COVID-19.

The V gene is TRBV19, the J gene TRBJ2-2; 8 nucleotides align to TRBD1. There are 17 residues in the CDR3. The germline gives CDR1 LNHDA, CDR2 SQIVND (reference sequence). The ends lost 0 bases at V and 5 bases at J; junction bases unmatched: 8. CDR3 in DNA: TGTGCCAGTAGTATAGAGGCAGGGGGCGCGAGAACCGGGGAGCTGTTTTTT. It yields the protein CASSIEAGGARTGELFF.

J is TRBJ2-5 and V is TRBV19; D is perhaps TRBD1 (5 bases). The germline gives CDR1 LNHDA, CDR2 SQIVND (reference sequence). CDR3 size: 14 residues. Trimming pared 9 bases from V and 4 bases from J, leaving 18 bases between. DNA for the CDR3: TGTGCCAGCCCGCCGCCCTTAGGGGCAGAGACCCAGTACTTC. This codes for CASPPPLGAETQYF. Variable domain in full (rest from reference TRBV19 and TRBJ2-5): DGGITQSPKYLFRKEGQNVTLSCEQNLNHDAMYWYRQDPGQGLRLIYYSQIVNDFQKGDIAEGYSVSREKKESFPLTVTSAQKNPTAFYLCASPPPLGAETQYFGPGTRLLVL.

The CDR3 DNA reads TGTGCCAGCAGCCAAGTTACAGGGTTCCAAGAGACCCAGTACTTC. Protein sequence: CASSQVTGFQETQYF. The chain carries TRBV7-9 and TRBJ2-5, with TRBD1 as a possible D gene (6 bases). The CDR3 consists of 15 residues. The V gene lost 5 bases and the J gene lost 1 base, with 14 bases spanning the gap. Germline loops: CDR1 SEHNR, CDR2 FQNEAQ (reference sequence).

This clone was seen a handful of times. The CDR3 is CASSLTSGSTDTQYF. In DNA, the CDR3 is TGTGCCAGCAGCTTGACTAGCGGGAGCACAGATACGCAGTATTTT. The V gene is TRBV11-2, the J gene TRBJ2-3, with 10 positions matching TRBD2. Germline assignment: CDR1 SGHAT and CDR2 FQNNGV. The CDR3 contains 15 residues. V lost 3 bases, J lost 0 bases, and 0 bases stayed unmatched.

The V call is TRBV7-3, the J call TRBJ2-1, with 8 bases lining up with TRBD2. This CDR3 comprises 14 residues. The germline V gene encodes CDR1 SGHTA and CDR2 FQGTGA. Trimming at V came to 2 bases and at J to 9 bases, leaving 6 bases not matched to a gene. The CDR3 coding sequence is TGTGCCAGCAGCTTATCGAGTAGCGGGACTGAGCAGTTCTTC. Translated, it gives CASSLSSSGTEQFF.

The chain is built from TRBV7-2 and TRBJ2-7; tentatively, D is TRBD2 (6 bases). The germline V and J ends were trimmed by 5 bases and 4 bases, with 12 bases remaining between them. The CDR3 has 13 amino acids. CDR1 and CDR2 from the germline V gene are SGHTA and FQGNSA. In DNA form, the CDR3 reads TGTGCCAGCAGCACCCACGGGACTTACGAGCAGTACTTC. It yields the protein CASSTHGTYEQYF. Full variable domain (remainder filled in from reference TRBV7-2 and TRBJ2-7): GAGVSQSPSNKVTEKGKDVELRCDPISGHTALYWYRQSLGQGLEFLIYFQGNSAPDKSGLPSDRFSAERTGGSVSTLTIQRTQQEDSAVYLCASSTHGTYEQYFGPGTRLTVT.

The J gene is TRBJ1-3, the V gene TRBV6-5; a weak D match, TRBD1 (6 bases). The CDR3 contains 14 residues. V lost 7 bases to trimming and J lost 0 bases, with 10 bases between them. Germline V lookup: CDR1 MNHEY, CDR2 SVGAGI. CDR3 loop: CASNIRGSGNTIYF. The CDR3 DNA is TGTGCCAGCAATATCAGGGGCTCTGGAAACACCATATATTTT.

This chain uses TRBV11-1 with TRBJ2-6; D uncertain. Trimming stripped 5 bases from V and 0 bases from J, with 8 bases between. Germline V gene lookup returns CDR1 SGHAT and CDR2 FQDESV (reference sequence). CDR3 length: 15 residues. For the CDR3, the DNA is TGTGCCAGCAGCCCTCTTAACTCTGGGGCCAACGTCCTGACTTTC. Its translation: CASSPLNSGANVLTF. The full variable domain, completed using reference TRBV11-1 and TRBJ2-6, is EAEVAQSPRYKITEKSQAVAFWCDPISGHATLYWYRQILGQGPELLVQFQDESVVDDSQLPKDRFSAERLKGVDSTLKIQPAELGDSAMYLCASSPLNSGANVLTFGAGSRLTVL.

V and J are TRBV2 and TRBJ2-6, with TRBD1 as a possible D gene (5 bases). Germline V CDR1 and CDR2: SNHLY, FYNNEI. CDR3 length: 14 residues. V was shortened by 3 bases and J by 10 bases, with 13 bases between the two germline ends. The CDR3 region has the DNA TGTGCCAGCAGTGAGCCGACAGCTTTTAACGTCCTGACTTTC. Its protein is CASSEPTAFNVLTF.

This chain uses TRBV24-1 with TRBJ2-1, with 8 bases matching TRBD1. With V trimmed by 9 bases and J by 0 bases, 24 bases remained unmatched. This CDR3 is 21 amino acids long. CDR1 and CDR2 from the germline V gene are KGHDR and SFDVKD. The CDR3 DNA reads TGTGCCACCGGAGGACAGGGTGGAGGGCTAGCCTTAAATTGCTCCTACAATGAGCAGTTCTTC. It encodes CATGGQGGGLALNCSYNEQFF.

This clone was found many times. The chain recombines TRBV3-1 (or the pseudogene TRBV3-2) with TRBJ2-2; D may be TRBD2 (5 bases). Germline lookup yields CDR1 LGHDT and CDR2 YNNKEL (reference sequence). The germline V and J ends were trimmed by 4 bases and 4 bases, with 19 bases remaining between them. The CDR3 is 17 residues long. CDR3 nucleotide sequence: TGTGCCAGCAGCCGGACTTTCTCTGCGCGAGGCACCGGGGAGCTGTTTTTT. It codes for CASSRTFSARGTGELFF.

The rearrangement links TRBV6-5 to TRBJ2-3; 9 positions agree with TRBD2. Germline assignment: CDR1 MNHEY and CDR2 SVGAGI. Losses at the gene ends were 0 bases for V and 2 bases for J; bases not matched to a gene: 3. This CDR3 has 16 amino acids. CDR3 in amino acids: CASSYSASGDTDTQYF. CDR3 DNA: TGTGCCAGCAGTTACTCGGCTAGCGGGGACACAGATACGCAGTATTTT.

J is TRBJ1-5 and V is TRBV19; no definite D call. The germline V gene encodes CDR1 LNHDA and CDR2 SQIVND (reference sequence). This CDR3 has 13 amino acids. V lost 5 bases and J 3 bases, leaving 8 bases between the germline ends. The CDR3 nucleotides read TGTGCCAGTAGTTGGACTTTCAATCAGCCCCAGCATTTT. This gives the protein CASSWTFNQPQHF. Full variable domain (rest looked up from reference TRBV19 and TRBJ1-5): DGGITQSPKYLFRKEGQNVTLSCEQNLNHDAMYWYRQDPGQGLRLIYYSQIVNDFQKGDIAEGYSVSREKKESFPLTVTSAQKNPTAFYLCASSWTFNQPQHFGDGTRLSIL.

This sequence joins TRBV6-5 and TRBJ2-5, with D hard to call. CDR1 is MNHEY and CDR2 is SVGAGI in the germline V gene. V lost 6 bases and J lost 0, with 14 bases in between. The length of the CDR3 is 15 residues. The CDR3 spells CASSRTELHQETQYF. The CDR3 region has the DNA TGTGCCAGCAGCCGAACGGAGCTACACCAAGAGACCCAGTACTTC.

The genes are TRBV4-1 and TRBJ2-2; perhaps TRBD1 as D (6 bases). Per germline, CDR1 MGHRA and CDR2 YSYEKL. V was shortened by 2 bases and J by 9 bases, with 13 bases between the two germline ends. The CDR3 is 14 amino acids. CDR3 loop: CASSQWDTAWELFF. Here the CDR3 DNA reads TGCGCCAGCAGCCAATGGGACACCGCCTGGGAGCTGTTTTTT.

The genes are TRBV4-2 and TRBJ2-1; possibly TRBD2 for D (5 bases). The length of the CDR3 is 15 residues. The V end lost 0 bases, the J end lost 0 bases, and 6 bases lay between the germline ends. Per the germline V gene, CDR1 is LGHNA and CDR2 is YNFKEQ. The CDR3 here is CASSQEGSSYNEQFF. DNA for the CDR3: TGTGCCAGCAGCCAAGAAGGGAGCTCCTACAATGAGCAGTTCTTC.

This chain connects TRBV12-3 or TRBV12-4 to TRBJ1-3; no clear D. Trimming left V 6 bases short and J 11 bases short, with 11 bases between. The CDR3 is 11 residues long. The CDR3 nucleotides read TGTGCCAGCAGCTTCAACTCGCCCATATATTTT. It translates to CASSFNSPIYF.

The rearrangement joins TRBV19 to TRBJ2-6; D unclear. This CDR3 is built from 17 residues. V dropped 5 bases and J dropped 0 bases, with 14 bases sitting between them. Germline V gene data show CDR1 as LNHDA and CDR2 as SQIVND (reference sequence). The CDR3 sequence is CASSSPRHASGANVLTF. Here the CDR3 DNA reads TGTGCCAGTAGTTCTCCCCGACACGCCTCTGGGGCCAACGTCCTGACTTTC. The full variable domain, completed using reference TRBV19 and TRBJ2-6, is DGGITQSPKYLFRKEGQNVTLSCEQNLNHDAMYWYRQDPGQGLRLIYYSQIVNDFQKGDIAEGYSVSREKKESFPLTVTSAQKNPTAFYLCASSSPRHASGANVLTFGAGSRLTVL.

CDR3 in amino acids: CASSYQGNYGYTF. CDR3 DNA sequence: TGTGCCAGCAGTTATCAGGGAAACTATGGCTACACCTTC. The gene calls are TRBV6-5 and TRBJ1-2, with a possible D match to TRBD1 (5 bases). CDR1 MNHEY and CDR2 SVGAGI come from the germline V gene. This CDR3 is built from 13 residues. Trimming stripped 3 bases from V and 2 bases from J, with 7 bases between.

V and J are TRBV6-5 and TRBJ1-5; the D gene is possibly TRBD1 (5 bases). Germline V gene sequence: CDR1 MNHEY, CDR2 SVGAGI. Trimming cost V 3 bases and J 3 bases, with 9 bases left between them. This CDR3 spans 14 amino acids. This chain's CDR3 is CASSYDSSNQPQHF. The CDR3 nucleotides are TGTGCCAGCAGTTATGACAGCTCCAATCAGCCCCAGCATTTT.

The rearrangement links TRBV6-5 to TRBJ2-2, with unresolved D. V was cut by 6 bases and J by 4 bases, with 6 bases left in between. The CDR3 is made up of 12 amino acids. Germline values: CDR1 MNHEY, CDR2 SVGAGI. The DNA of the CDR3 is TGTGCCAGCAGGACTTCCACCGGGGAGCTGTTTTTT. Encoded protein: CASRTSTGELFF.

The J gene is TRBJ1-6, the V gene TRBV27; D might be TRBD1 (5 bases). CDR3 length equals 13 residues. Germline values: CDR1 MNHEY, CDR2 SMNVEV (reference sequence). The V and J ends lost 2 bases and 8 bases respectively, with 7 bases between them. For the CDR3, the DNA is TGTGCCAGCAGTTTAAGCAGGGATTCACCCCTCCACTTT. This codes for CASSLSRDSPLHF.

This chain links TRBV6-5 with TRBJ2-7; 7 nucleotides match TRBD2. CDR3 length equals 14 residues. Trimming cost V 5 bases and J 0 bases; bases outside gene matches: 4. CDR1 is MNHEY and CDR2 is SVGAGI in the germline V gene. CDR3 in DNA: TGTGCCAGCAGTAATAGCGGGCCCTCCTACGAGCAGTACTTC. Translating it yields CASSNSGPSYEQYF.

The genes are TRBV6-5 and TRBJ1-1; D ambiguous. V lost 8 bases and J 2 bases, leaving 15 bases between the germline ends. This CDR3 has 14 residues. Germline-derived CDR1 and CDR2 are MNHEY and SVGAGI. Written as DNA, the CDR3 is TGTGCCAGCTCCCGGATGGGAGTTAACACTGAAGCTTTCTTT. Its protein is CASSRMGVNTEAFF.

The chain couples TRBV6-5 to TRBJ2-5; 7 positions match TRBD2. This CDR3 contains 12 residues. Germline CDR1 MNHEY, CDR2 SVGAGI. This CDR3 is CASMGGEETQYF. The DNA for the CDR3 is TGTGCGTCCATGGGGGGGGAAGAGACCCAGTACTTC.

The V gene is TRBV19, the J gene TRBJ2-7; 9 bases fit TRBD1. The V segment lost 11 bases and the J segment 2 bases; nucleotides outside the gene matches: 4. Germline V gene data show CDR1 as LNHDA and CDR2 as SQIVND (reference sequence). The CDR3 length is 12 residues. The CDR3 reads CAGQGRPYEQYF. Written as DNA, the CDR3 is TGTGCCGGACAGGGGCGCCCCTACGAGCAGTACTTC.

The chain recombines TRBV7-8 with TRBJ2-3; D remains ambiguous. V was pared by 7 bases and J by 6 bases, with 14 bases between. The CDR3 is made up of 13 amino acids. Germline V gene lookup returns CDR1 SGHVS and CDR2 FQNEAQ. The CDR3 sequence is CASTPSEMDTQYF. DNA of the CDR3: TGTGCCAGCACCCCATCCGAGATGGATACGCAGTATTTT. Variable domain in full (rest from reference TRBV7-8 and TRBJ2-3): GAGVSQSPRYKVAKRGQDVALRCDPISGHVSLFWYQQALGQGPEFLTYFQNEAQLDKSGLPSDRFFAERPEGSVSTLKIQRTQQEDSAVYLCASTPSEMDTQYFGPGTRLTVL.

The rearrangement links TRBV27 to TRBJ2-7; 8 bases align to TRBD1. The CDR3 loop spans 15 amino acids. Trimming took 2 bases from V and 7 from J; bases not matched to a gene: 10. Germline CDR1 MNHEY, CDR2 SMNVEV (reference sequence). CDR3 protein: CASSLPDRGIGEQYF. The DNA of the CDR3 is TGTGCCAGCAGTTTACCCGACAGGGGAATTGGAGAGCAGTACTTC.

This clone was counted between two and nine times. V gene TRBV3-1 (or the pseudogene TRBV3-2) combines with J gene TRBJ2-2; 10 nucleotides line up with TRBD2. The CDR3 runs to 20 residues. Per germline, CDR1 LGHDT and CDR2 YNNKEL (reference sequence). V gave up 1 base and J gave up 3 bases; unmatched junction bases: 14. CDR3 protein: CASSQVAASGGHEHTGELFF. The CDR3 DNA is TGTGCCAGCAGCCAAGTAGCGGCTAGCGGGGGACATGAACACACCGGGGAGCTGTTTTTT.